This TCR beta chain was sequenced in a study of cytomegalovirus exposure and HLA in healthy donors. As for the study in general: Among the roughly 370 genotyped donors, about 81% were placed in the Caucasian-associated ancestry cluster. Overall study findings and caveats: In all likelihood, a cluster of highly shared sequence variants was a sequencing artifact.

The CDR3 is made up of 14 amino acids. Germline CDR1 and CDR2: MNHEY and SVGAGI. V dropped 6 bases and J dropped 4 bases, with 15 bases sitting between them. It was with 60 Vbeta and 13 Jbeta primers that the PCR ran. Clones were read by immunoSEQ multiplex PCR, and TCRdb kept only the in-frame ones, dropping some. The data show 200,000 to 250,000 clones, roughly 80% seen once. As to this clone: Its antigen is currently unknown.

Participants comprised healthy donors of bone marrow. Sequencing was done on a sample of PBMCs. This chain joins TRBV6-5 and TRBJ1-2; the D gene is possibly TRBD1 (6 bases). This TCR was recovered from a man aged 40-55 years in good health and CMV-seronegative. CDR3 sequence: CASRTGQSSYGYTF. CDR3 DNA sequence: TGTGCCAGCAGAACCGGACAGAGCAGCTATGGCTACACCTTC.